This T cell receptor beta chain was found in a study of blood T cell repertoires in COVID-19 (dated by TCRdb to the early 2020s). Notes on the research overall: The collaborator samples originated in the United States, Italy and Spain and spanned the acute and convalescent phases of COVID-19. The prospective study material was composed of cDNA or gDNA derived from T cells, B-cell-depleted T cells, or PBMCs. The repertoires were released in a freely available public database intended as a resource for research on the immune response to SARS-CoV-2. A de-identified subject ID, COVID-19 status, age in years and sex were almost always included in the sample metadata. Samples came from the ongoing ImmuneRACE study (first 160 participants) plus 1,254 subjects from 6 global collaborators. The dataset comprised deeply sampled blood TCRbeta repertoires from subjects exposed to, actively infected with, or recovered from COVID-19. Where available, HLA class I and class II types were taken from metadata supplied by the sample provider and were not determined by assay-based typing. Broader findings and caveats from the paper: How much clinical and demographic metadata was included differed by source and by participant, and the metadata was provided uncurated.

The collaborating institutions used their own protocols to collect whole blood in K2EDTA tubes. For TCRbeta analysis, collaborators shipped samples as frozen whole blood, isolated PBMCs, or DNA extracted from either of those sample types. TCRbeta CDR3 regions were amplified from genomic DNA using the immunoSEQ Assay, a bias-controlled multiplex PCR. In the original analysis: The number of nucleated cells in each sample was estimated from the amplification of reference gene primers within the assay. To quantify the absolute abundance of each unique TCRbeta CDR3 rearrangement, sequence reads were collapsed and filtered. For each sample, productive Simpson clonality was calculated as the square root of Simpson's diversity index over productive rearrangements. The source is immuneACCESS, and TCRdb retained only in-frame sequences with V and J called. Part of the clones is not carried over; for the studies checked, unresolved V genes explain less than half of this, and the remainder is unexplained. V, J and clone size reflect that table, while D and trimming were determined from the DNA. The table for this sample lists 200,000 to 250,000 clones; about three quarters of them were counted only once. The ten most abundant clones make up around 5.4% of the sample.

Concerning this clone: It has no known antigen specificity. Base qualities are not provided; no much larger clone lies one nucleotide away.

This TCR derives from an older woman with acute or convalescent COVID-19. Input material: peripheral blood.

The CDR3 region: CASSYSVRADYGYTF. The DNA sequence is as follows: TGTGCCAGCAGTTATTCCGTCAGGGCCGACTATGGCTACACCTTC. The V and J genes are TRBV6-5 and TRBJ1-2, with TRBD1 as a weak D call on 5 bases. The junction carries 14 bases between V and J, which are trimmed by 3 bases and 3 bases respectively. Including cysteine and phenylalanine, the CDR3 has 15 amino acids. Only the CDR3 DNA stays, 45 bases, in frame from base 1. Per the germline V gene, MNHEY is the CDR1 and SVGAGI is the CDR2.